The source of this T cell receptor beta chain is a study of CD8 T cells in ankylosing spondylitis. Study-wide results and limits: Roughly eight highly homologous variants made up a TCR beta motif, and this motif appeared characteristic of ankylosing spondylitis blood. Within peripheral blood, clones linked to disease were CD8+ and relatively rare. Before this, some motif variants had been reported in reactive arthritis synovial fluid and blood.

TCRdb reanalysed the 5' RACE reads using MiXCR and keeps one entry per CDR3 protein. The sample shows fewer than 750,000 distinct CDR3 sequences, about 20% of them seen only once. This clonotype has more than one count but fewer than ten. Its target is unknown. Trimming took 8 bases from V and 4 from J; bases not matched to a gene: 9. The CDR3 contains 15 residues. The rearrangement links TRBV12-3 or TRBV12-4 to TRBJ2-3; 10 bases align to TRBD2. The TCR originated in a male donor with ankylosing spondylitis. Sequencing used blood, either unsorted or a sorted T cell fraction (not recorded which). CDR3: CASGITSGVPDTQYF. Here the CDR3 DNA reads TGTGCCAGCGGGATTACTAGCGGGGTCCCAGATACGCAGTATTTT.